The T cell receptor (beta chain) described here comes from a study of tissue T cells after allogeneic stem cell transplantation. Clones were read by immunoSEQ multiplex PCR, and TCRdb kept only the in-frame ones, dropping some. The table shows about 26,000 clones, with 75% to 95% occurring only once. This CDR3 contains 14 residues. V was clipped by 1 base and J by 1 base; unmatched bases: 1. Germline V gene lookup returns CDR1 SGHRS and CDR2 YFSETQ. Sequences were derived from blood, sampled before transplantation. The origin of this receptor is a male donor aged 60 or older who later had graft-versus-host disease after an allogeneic stem cell transplant. The chain employs TRBV5-1 and TRBJ1-1, with 7 bases that match TRBD1. The CDR3 region is CASSLSGGNTEAFF. CDR3 sequence (DNA): TGCGCCAGCAGCTTGTCAGGGGGGAACACTGAAGCTTTCTTT.